This TCR beta chain was profiled in a study of siplizumab effects on memory and regulatory T cells. Study context: Mixed lymphocyte reactions were paired, with siplizumab at around 0.9 ug/mL or without drug.

Germline values: CDR1 SEHNR, CDR2 FQNEAQ (reference sequence). The CDR3 runs 15 residues. With 4 bases clipped from V and 8 bases from J, the junction kept 2 bases outside the gene matches. The assay looked at some 9.8 x 10^4 TCR templates in each sample. This table comes from immunoSEQ multiplex PCR, and its TCRdb copy is limited to in-frame clones, with some not included. Found here are over 7,500 clones, around 40% of them singletons; the top ten hold more than 6.5%. As for this clone: Its target is not known.

Researchers maintained the mixed lymphocyte reaction cells in coculture at 37°C for 6 days. General observations from the study: Tracing alloreactive clones into unstimulated subsets worked for only a minor fraction of them.

Sequencing was carried out using CFSE-low (dividing) CD4+ T cells sorted from an allogeneic mixed lymphocyte reaction. The chain employs TRBV7-9 and TRBJ2-1, with 16 bases aligning to TRBD2. This receptor was obtained from a human donor in good health; the cells came from an allogeneic mixed lymphocyte reaction. The CDR3 nucleotides read TGTGCCAGCAGCTGGGGACTAGCGGGAGGGCATGAGCAGTTCTTC. Encoded protein: CASSWGLAGGHEQFF.